The 10 T cell receptor beta chains below all came from one sample that was sequenced in a study of blood T cell repertoires in COVID-19. TCRdb's table, derived via immunoSEQ multiplex PCR, lists solely in-frame clones and lacks some. The sample comprises 50,000 to 75,000 clones, roughly four fifths of which are singletons, and over 15% rests with the top ten. Specimen: peripheral blood. The receptors originated from a man in his sixties with acute or convalescent COVID-19.

The chain has TRBV11-2 and TRBJ2-3, with D perhaps TRBD2 (6 bases). CDR3 length: 14 residues. The germline V and J ends were trimmed by 5 bases and 5 bases, with 14 bases remaining between them. Germline loops: CDR1 SGHAT, CDR2 FQNNGV. CDR3 nucleotide sequence: TGTGCCAGCAGCACCCCGACTAGGGAAGATACGCAGTATTTT. This sequence encodes CASSTPTREDTQYF.

The chain is built from TRBV6-2 or TRBV6-3 and TRBJ2-2; 10 positions match TRBD1. The CDR3 loop spans 17 amino acids. Germline CDR1 is MNHEY and CDR2 is SVGEGT. Germline trimming cut 4 bases from V and 5 bases from J; bases unmatched to any gene: 10. The chain's CDR3 is CASSFNPGQGTTGELFF. The DNA of the CDR3 is TGTGCCAGCAGTTTTAACCCGGGACAGGGGACGACCGGGGAGCTGTTTTTT.

The chain couples TRBV4-3 to TRBJ2-1; TRBD2 might be the D (6 bases). CDR3 length equals 17 residues. Per the germline V gene, CDR1 is LGHNA and CDR2 is YSLEER. Trimming pared 1 base from V and 1 base from J, leaving 14 bases between. The CDR3 loop is CASSQVPGSESYNEQFF. The CDR3 nucleotides read TGCGCCAGCAGCCAAGTCCCCGGGAGCGAATCCTACAATGAGCAGTTCTTC.

This clone was seen a single time. CDR3 nucleotides: TGTGCCAGCAGGAGGACGGGGGGAGGCACTAATGAAAAACTGTTTTTT. As protein: CASRRTGGGTNEKLFF. This chain connects TRBV27 to TRBJ1-4; a possible D gene is TRBD1 (5 bases). The V and J ends lost 6 bases and 2 bases respectively, with 16 bases between them. CDR1 and CDR2 (germline): MNHEY, SMNVEV (reference sequence). The CDR3 consists of 16 residues.

CDR3: CASSTGQGDQPQHF. CDR3 sequence (DNA): TGCGCCAGCAGCACCGGACAGGGCGATCAGCCCCAGCATTTT. V is TRBV5-1 and J is TRBJ1-5; TRBD1 matches 8 bases. Trimming took 4 bases from V and 5 from J; bases not matched to a gene: 5. From germline, CDR1 is SGHRS and CDR2 YFSETQ. This CDR3 has 14 amino acids. Full variable domain (outside the CDR3, taken from reference TRBV5-1 and TRBJ1-5): KAGVTQTPRYLIKTRGQQVTLSCSPISGHRSVSWYQQTPGQGLQFLFEYFSETQRNKGNFPGRFSGRQFSNSRSEMNVSTLELGDSALYLCASSTGQGDQPQHFGDGTRLSIL.

V is TRBV7-2 and J is TRBJ2-7; D might be TRBD1 (6 bases). CDR1 and CDR2 from the germline V gene are SGHTA and FQGNSA. V lost 1 base and J lost 3, with 10 bases in between. There are 14 residues in the CDR3. The CDR3 region is CASSLGGRFYEQYF. In DNA, the CDR3 is TGTGCCAGCAGCTTAGGGGGGCGCTTCTACGAGCAGTACTTC.

This chain links TRBV6-2 or TRBV6-3 with TRBJ2-7; 10 nucleotides match TRBD2. The CDR3 spans 15 residues. Germline CDR1 is MNHEY and CDR2 is SVGEGT. After removal of 2 bases from V and 6 bases from J, the junction contained 7 bases not matched to a gene. The CDR3 protein is CASSYRLAGAVEQYF. As DNA, the CDR3 is TGTGCCAGCAGTTACCGCCTAGCGGGAGCGGTCGAGCAGTACTTC.

This sequence joins TRBV24-1 and TRBJ1-1, with 7 positions matching TRBD1. The CDR3 totals 13 residues. The V gene's germline CDR1 is KGHDR and CDR2 SFDVKD. J lost 5 bases, V lost 1 base, and 0 bases had no gene match. The CDR3: CATSDFRGTEAFF. The CDR3 nucleotides read TGTGCCACCAGTGATTTCAGGGGGACTGAAGCTTTCTTT.

About this clone: One junction end does not reproduce the germline sequence, and a read error may be involved. This chain uses TRBV4-1 with TRBJ2-5; 10 bases line up with TRBD2. CDR3 size: 15 residues. Germline CDR1 MGHRA, CDR2 YSYEKL. Here the CDR3 reads CASSQDLNLAGVVHF. The CDR3 DNA is TGCGCCAGCAGCCAAGATCTGAATCTAGCGGGAGTTGTTCACTTC.

The chain has TRBV3-1 (or the pseudogene TRBV3-2) and TRBJ2-2, with 7 bases matching TRBD2. Trimming removed 2 bases from V and 6 bases from J; junction bases left unmatched: 12. The CDR3 consists of 17 residues. Germline V lookup: CDR1 LGHDT, CDR2 YNNKEL (reference sequence). The CDR3 spells CASSQPQWGAGAGELFF. The CDR3 DNA sequence: TGTGCCAGCAGCCAACCGCAGTGGGGTGCGGGGGCCGGGGAGCTGTTTTTT.